The following is a T cell receptor beta chain sequence with its context. Its antigen is not identified. CDR3 length: 16 amino acids. The germline V gene has CDR1 SGHNT and CDR2 YYREEE (reference sequence). Trimming shortened V by 0 bases and J by 0 bases, and 10 bases separated the two germline ends. This sample was taken from a study of siplizumab effects on memory and regulatory T cells. The study, taken as a whole, reports: Fewer alloreactive sequences mapped to unstimulated CD4+ memory cells under siplizumab. Proof of suppressive function in proliferating Tregs from siplizumab cultures was not established.

Each sample contributed approximately 94,000 TCR templates to the assay. The data were produced by immunoSEQ multiplex PCR, yet TCRdb's version contains in-frame clones alone and is incomplete. The table records 100,000 or so clones, 92% of them present only once. The source material was non-Treg CD4+ T cells sorted from blood. This TCR came from a human donor in good health. The rearrangement joins TRBV5-4 to TRBJ1-3, with D uncertain. CDR3 protein: CASSLEASASGNTIYF. CDR3 nucleotide sequence: TGTGCCAGCAGCTTGGAGGCCTCTGCCTCTGGAAACACCATATATTTT.